This TCR beta chain was sequenced in a study of T cell repertoires in cytomegalovirus infection. This clonotype was detected a few times. Its antigen is not identified. Points from the study as a whole: Ex vivo, HLA-C-restricted CMV-specific TCR beta clonotypes prevailed over the rest of the response.

V was clipped by 8 bases and J by 7 bases, with 12 bases between them. The CDR3 sequence is 12 residues long. TCRdb reprocessed the reads with MiXCR, giving one entry per CDR3 protein. This table holds roughly 180,000 distinct CDR3 sequences, roughly 28% found once. Specimen: PBMCs. The receptor was derived from a human donor in good health (CMV status not recorded). Some clones in this sample may be carry-over from other donors' samples. The chain couples TRBV12-3 or TRBV12-4 to TRBJ1-3; D possibly corresponds to TRBD1 (6 bases). CDR3 in amino acids: CASRGGRNTIYF. CDR3 sequence (DNA): TGTGCCAGCCGGGGGGGCCGGAACACCATATATTTT.